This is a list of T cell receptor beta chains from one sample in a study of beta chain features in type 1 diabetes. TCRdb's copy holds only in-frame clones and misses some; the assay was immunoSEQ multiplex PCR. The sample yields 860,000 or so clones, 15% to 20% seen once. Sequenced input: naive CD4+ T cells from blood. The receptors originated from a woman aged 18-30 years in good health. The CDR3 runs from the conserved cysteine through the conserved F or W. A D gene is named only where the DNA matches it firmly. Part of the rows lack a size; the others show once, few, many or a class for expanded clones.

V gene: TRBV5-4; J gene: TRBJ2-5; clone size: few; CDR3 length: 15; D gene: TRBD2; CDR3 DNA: TGTGCCAGCAGCTTGAGAAGCGGGATTCAAGAGACCCAGTACTTC; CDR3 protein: CASSLRSGIQETQYF
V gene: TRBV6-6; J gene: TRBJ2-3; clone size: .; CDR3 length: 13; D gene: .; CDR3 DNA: TGTGCCAGCAGGGTAGGGAGCACAGATACGCAGTATTTT; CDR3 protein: CASRVGSTDTQYF
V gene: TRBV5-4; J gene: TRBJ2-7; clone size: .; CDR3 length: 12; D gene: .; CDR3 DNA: TGTGCCAGCAGCCATCAAGGGGACGAGCAGTACTTC; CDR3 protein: CASSHQGDEQYF
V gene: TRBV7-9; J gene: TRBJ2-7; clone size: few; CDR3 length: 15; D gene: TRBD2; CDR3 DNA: TGTGCCAGCAGCTACACCGGGACTAGGGGCCACGAGCAGTACTTC; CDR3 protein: CASSYTGTRGHEQYF
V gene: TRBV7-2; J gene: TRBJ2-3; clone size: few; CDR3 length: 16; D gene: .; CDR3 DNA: TGTGCCAGCAGCCTGGCCGGGGGTGCTAGCACAGATACGCAGTATTTT; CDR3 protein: CASSLAGGASTDTQYF
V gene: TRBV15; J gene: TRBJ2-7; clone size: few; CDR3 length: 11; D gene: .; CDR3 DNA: TGTGCCACCAGTACACTCTACGAGCAGTACTTC; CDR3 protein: CATSTLYEQYF
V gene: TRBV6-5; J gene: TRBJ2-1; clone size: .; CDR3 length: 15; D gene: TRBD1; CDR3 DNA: TGTGCCAGCAGTTGGGGGACAGGGGGATACAATGAGCAGTTCTTC; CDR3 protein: CASSWGTGGYNEQFF
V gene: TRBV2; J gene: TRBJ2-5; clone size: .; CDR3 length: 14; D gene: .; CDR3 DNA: TGTGCCAGCAGTGTTGGTCAGGGAGGTGAGACCCAGTACTTC; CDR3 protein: CASSVGQGGETQYF
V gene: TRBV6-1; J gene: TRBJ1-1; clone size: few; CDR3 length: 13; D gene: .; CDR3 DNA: TGTGCCAGCAGTGACCGGGTTGGGACTGAAGCTTTCTTT; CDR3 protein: CASSDRVGTEAFF
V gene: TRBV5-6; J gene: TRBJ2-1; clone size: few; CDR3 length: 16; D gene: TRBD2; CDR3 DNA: TGTGCCAGCAGCTTAGGGCTAGCGGGAGGGTACAATGAGCAGTTCTTC; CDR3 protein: CASSLGLAGGYNEQFF
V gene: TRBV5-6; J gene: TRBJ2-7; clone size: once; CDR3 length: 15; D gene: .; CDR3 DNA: TGTGCCAGCAGCCCCCCAACAGGGCCGTTATCCGAGCAGTACTTC; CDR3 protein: CASSPPTGPLSEQYF
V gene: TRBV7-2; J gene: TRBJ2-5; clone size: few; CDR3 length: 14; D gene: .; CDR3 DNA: TGTGCCAGCAGCTTATTGGGAACCAAAGAGACCCAGTACTTC; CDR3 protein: CASSLLGTKETQYF
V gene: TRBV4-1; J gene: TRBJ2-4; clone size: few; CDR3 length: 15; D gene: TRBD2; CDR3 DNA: TGCGCCAGCAGCCAAGTCCCCTCGGGAGGAAACATTCAGTACTTC; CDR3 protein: CASSQVPSGGNIQYF
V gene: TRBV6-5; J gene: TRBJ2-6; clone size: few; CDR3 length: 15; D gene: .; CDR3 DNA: TGTGCCAGCAGTTATGGGGGCTCTGGGGCCAACGTCCTGACTTTC; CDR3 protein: CASSYGGSGANVLTF
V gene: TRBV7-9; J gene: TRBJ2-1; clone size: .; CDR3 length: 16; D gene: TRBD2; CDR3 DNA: TGTGCCAGCAGCCCCAATAGCGGGACCTCCTACAATGAGCAGTTCTTC; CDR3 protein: CASSPNSGTSYNEQFF
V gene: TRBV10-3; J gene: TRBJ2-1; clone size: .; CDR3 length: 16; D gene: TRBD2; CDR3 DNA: TGTGCCATCAGCAAAACCGGGACTAGCGGGCACAATGAGCAGTTCTTC; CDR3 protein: CAISKTGTSGHNEQFF
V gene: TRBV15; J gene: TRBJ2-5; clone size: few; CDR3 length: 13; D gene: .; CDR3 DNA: TGTGCCACCAGCAGAGCGATCCGAGAGACCCAGTACTTC; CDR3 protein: CATSRAIRETQYF
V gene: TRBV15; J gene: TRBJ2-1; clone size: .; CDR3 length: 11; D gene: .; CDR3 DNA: TGTGCCACCAGTACCTACAATGAGCAGTTCTTC; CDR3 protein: CATSTYNEQFF
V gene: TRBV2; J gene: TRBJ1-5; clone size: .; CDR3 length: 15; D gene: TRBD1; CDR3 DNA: TGTGCCAGCAGCCCTCTCCAGGGGGCTTGGCAGCCCCAGCATTTT; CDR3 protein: CASSPLQGAWQPQHF
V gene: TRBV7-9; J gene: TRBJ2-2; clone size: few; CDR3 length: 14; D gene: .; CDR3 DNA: TGTGCCAGCAGCTTTAGCGGAGTCACCGGGGAGCTGTTTTTT; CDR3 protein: CASSFSGVTGELFF
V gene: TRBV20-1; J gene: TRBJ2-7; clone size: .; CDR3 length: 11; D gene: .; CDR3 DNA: TGCAGTGCTAGAGATCAAGTTGAGCAGTACTTC; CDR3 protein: CSARDQVEQYF
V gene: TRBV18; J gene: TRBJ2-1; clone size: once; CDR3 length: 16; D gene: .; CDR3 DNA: TGTGCCAGCGCACCACCGACTCCCGTACAGAGTATTGAGCAGTTCTTC; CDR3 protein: CASAPPTPVQSIEQFF
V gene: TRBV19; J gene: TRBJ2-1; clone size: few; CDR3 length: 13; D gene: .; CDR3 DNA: TGTGCCAGTAGTATTACGGGAGTGGATGAGCAGTTCTTC; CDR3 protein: CASSITGVDEQFF
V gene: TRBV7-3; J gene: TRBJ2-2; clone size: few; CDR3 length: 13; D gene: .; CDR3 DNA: TGTGCCTGCGCCCCAGCGGGTACCGGGGAGCTGTTTTTT; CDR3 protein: CACAPAGTGELFF
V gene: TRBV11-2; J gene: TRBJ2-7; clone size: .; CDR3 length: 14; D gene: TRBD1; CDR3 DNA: TGTGCCAGCAGCCTCACAGGGGACCCCTACGAGCAGTACTTC; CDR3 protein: CASSLTGDPYEQYF
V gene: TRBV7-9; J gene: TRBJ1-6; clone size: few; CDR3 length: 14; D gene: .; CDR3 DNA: TGTGCCAGCAGCTCAGGACCCGGTGGGTCACCCCTCCACTTT; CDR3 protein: CASSSGPGGSPLHF
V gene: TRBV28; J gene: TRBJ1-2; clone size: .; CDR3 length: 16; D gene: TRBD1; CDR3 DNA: TGTGCCAGCAGTTTCGTCCCGGGACAGGGAAGCTATGGCTACACCTTC; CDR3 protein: CASSFVPGQGSYGYTF
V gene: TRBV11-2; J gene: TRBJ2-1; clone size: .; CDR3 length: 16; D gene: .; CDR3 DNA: TGTGCCAGCAGCTTAGCGACTAGAACCCCCTACAATGAGCAGTTCTTC; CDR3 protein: CASSLATRTPYNEQFF
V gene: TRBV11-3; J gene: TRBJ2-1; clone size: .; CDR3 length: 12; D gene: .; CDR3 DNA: TGTGCCAGCAGCCCCGACTACAATGAGCAGTTCTTC; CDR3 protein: CASSPDYNEQFF
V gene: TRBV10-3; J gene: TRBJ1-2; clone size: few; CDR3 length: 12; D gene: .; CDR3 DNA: TGTGCCATCAGTGCCGGCAGGGATGGCTACACCTTC; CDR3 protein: CAISAGRDGYTF
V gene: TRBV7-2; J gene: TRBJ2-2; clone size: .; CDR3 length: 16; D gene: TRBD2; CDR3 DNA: TGTGCCAGCAGCTTACAACTAGCGGTGAACACCGGGGAGCTGTTTTTT; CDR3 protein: CASSLQLAVNTGELFF
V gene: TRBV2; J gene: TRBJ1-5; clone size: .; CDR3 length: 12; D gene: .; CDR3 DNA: TGTGCCAGCAGTGTGACTAGTCAGCCCCAGCATTTT; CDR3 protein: CASSVTSQPQHF
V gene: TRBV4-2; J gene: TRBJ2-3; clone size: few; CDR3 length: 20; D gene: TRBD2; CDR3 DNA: TGTGCCAGCAGCCAAGTACTAGCGGGAGGGCCCACTAAGTACGCGGATACGCAGTATTTT; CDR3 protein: CASSQVLAGGPTKYADTQYF
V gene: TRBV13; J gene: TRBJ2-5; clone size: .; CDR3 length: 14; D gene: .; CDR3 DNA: TGTGCCAGCAGCTTAGCGAGAATACAAGAGACCCAGTACTTC; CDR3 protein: CASSLARIQETQYF
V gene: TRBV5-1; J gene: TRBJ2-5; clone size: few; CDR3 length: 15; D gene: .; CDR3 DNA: TGCGCCAGCAGCTTGGTCGAGGGGGTCCCAGAGACCCAGTACTTC; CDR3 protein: CASSLVEGVPETQYF
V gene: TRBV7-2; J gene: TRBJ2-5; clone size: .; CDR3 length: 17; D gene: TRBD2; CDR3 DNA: TGTGCCAGCAGCCCGGCGGGCGGGAGGGCCCCTGCGGAGACCCAGTACTTC; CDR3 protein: CASSPAGGRAPAETQYF
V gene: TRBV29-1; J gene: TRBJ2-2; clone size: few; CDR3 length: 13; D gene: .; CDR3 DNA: TGCAGCGCATCGCGGGGGAACACCGGGGAGCTGTTTTTT; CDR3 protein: CSASRGNTGELFF
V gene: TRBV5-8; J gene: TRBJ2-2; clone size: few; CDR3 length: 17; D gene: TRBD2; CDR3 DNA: TGTGCCAGCAGTAGGGGACTAGCGGAACTGAACACCGGGGAGCTGTTTTTT; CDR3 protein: CASSRGLAELNTGELFF